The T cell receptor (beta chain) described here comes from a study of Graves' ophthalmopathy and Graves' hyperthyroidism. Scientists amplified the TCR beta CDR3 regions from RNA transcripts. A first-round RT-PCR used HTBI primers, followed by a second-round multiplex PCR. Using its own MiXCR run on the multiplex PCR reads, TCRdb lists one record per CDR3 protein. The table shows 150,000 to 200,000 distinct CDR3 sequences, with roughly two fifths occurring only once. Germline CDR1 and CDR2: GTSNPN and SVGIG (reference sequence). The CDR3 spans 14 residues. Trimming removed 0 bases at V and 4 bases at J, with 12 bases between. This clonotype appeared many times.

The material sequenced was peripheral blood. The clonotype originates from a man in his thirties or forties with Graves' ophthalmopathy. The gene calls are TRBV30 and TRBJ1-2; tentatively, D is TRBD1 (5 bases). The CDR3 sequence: CAWSVEGARYGYTF. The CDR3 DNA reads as TGTGCCTGGAGTGTAGAAGGGGCGCGCTATGGCTACACCTTC.